This T cell receptor (beta chain) was observed in a study of blood T cells in healthy people across ages. Regarding the study as a whole: No one knew whether donors had CMV, which possibly confounded expanded clonotype changes.

Between the trimmed V and J ends, which lost 4 bases and 5 bases, there was a span of 3 bases. This CDR3 contains 10 residues. Germline V gene lookup returns CDR1 MNHEY and CDR2 SVGEGT. Extraction yielded at least 6 micrograms of total RNA per sample. This clonotype appeared a single time. Its target is not known. The second PCR ran roughly 6 to 11 cycles with a sample-barcoded 5' primer and J-beta primers. A template-switch adaptor containing 12 random nucleotides labeled each cDNA molecule. TCRdb re-called the 5' RACE reads with MiXCR, one entry per CDR3 protein. This table holds 800,000 to 950,000 distinct CDR3 sequences, 30% to 45% found once.

This receptor was obtained from a man younger than 30 in good health. Sample: blood. The chain recombines TRBV6-2 or TRBV6-3 with TRBJ2-7; D not resolved. The CDR3 DNA is TGTGCCAGCAGTTCACACGAGCAGTACTTC. It codes for CASSSHEQYF.